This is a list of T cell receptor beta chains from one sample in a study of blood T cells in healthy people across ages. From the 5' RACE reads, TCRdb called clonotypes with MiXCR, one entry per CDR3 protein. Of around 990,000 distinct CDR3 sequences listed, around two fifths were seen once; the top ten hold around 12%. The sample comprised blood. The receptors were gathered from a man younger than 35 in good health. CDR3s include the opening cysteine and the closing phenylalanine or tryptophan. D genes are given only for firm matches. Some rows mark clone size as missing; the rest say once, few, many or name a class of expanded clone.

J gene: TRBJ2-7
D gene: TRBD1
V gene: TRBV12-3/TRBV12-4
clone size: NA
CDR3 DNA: TGTGCCAGTTCGACAGGGAACACCTACAATGAGCAGTACTTC
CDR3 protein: CASSTGNTYNEQYF

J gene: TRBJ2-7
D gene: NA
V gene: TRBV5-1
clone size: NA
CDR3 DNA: TGCGCCAGCAGCGAGGGACAACCCCTACTCTACGAGCAGTACTTC
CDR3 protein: CASSEGQPLLYEQYF

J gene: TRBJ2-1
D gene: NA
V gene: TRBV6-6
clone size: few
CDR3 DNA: TGTGCCAGCAGTTACTTCCCCAGGGGGGTAGTGAATGAGCAGTTCTTC
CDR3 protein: CASSYFPRGVVNEQFF

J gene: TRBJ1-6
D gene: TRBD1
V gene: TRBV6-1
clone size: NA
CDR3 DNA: TGTGCCAGCAGTCAAGGAGCCACAGGGGTTGTAGGGAATTCACCCCTCCACTTT
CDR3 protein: CASSQGATGVVGNSPLHF

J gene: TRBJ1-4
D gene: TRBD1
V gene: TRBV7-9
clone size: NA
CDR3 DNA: TGTGCCAGCAGCCATCCGGGACAGGAGTATGAAAAACTGTTTTTT
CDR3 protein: CASSHPGQEYEKLFF

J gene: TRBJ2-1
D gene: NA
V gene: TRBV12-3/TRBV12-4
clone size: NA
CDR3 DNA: TGTGCCAGCAGTTCTCATGAGCAGTTCTTC
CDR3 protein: CASSSHEQFF

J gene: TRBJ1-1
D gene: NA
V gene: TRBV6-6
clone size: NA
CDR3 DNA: TGTGCCACAGGGGCAGAGGGGACTGAAGCTTTCTTT
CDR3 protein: CATGAEGTEAFF

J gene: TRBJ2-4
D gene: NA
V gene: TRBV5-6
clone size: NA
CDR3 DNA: TGTGCCAGCAGCAGGGCGGCCCTTGAGTTGAACATTCAGTACTTC
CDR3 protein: CASSRAALELNIQYF

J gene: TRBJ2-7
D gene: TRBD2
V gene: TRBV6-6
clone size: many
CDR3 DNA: TGTGCCAGCAGTAGTACCACTAGCGGGGACAACTACGAGCAGTACTTC
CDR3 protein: CASSSTTSGDNYEQYF

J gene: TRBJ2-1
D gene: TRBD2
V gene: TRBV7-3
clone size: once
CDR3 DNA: TGTGCCAGCAGCTATTCGGGACTAGTGCTCAATGAGCAGTTCTTC
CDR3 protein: CASSYSGLVLNEQFF

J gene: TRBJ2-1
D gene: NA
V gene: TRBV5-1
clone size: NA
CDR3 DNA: TGCGCCAGCAGCCTCCGGACTTACAATGAGCGGTTCTTC
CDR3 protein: CASSLRTYNERFF

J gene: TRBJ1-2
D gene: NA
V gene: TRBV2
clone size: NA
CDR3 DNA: TGTGCCAGCAGCCGGGTACGGAACTATGGCTACACCTTC
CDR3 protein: CASSRVRNYGYTF

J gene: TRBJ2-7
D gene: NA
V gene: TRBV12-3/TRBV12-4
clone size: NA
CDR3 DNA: TGTGCCAGCAGTTCTTTCCGGGGGCGTTTTGACGAGCAGTACTTC
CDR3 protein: CASSSFRGRFDEQYF